This section outlines one T cell receptor beta chain sequence together with its context. What it binds is not known. This record belongs to a study of T-cell reconstitution after alpha-beta-depleted transplantation in children. Construction of the TCRbeta library involved unique molecular identifiers. TCRdb recomputed calls from the PCR reads with MiXCR, one row per CDR3 protein. In the table there are approximately 800,000 distinct CDR3 sequences, roughly 15% of which are singletons. From germline, CDR1 is SGHAT and CDR2 FQNNGV. The CDR3 extends over 15 amino acids. The V and J ends lost 4 bases and 4 bases, in that order; junction bases with no gene match: 9. Study-wide results and limits: Some patients' high day-60 TCRbeta diversity was attributed to recipient cells surviving conditioning. Alpha-beta T cells present about two months after transplant were reported to originate from several hundred expanded graft clones.

Sequenced material: PBMCs, mostly from graft donor cells, taken 360 days after TCRalphabeta/CD19-depleted stem cell transplant. This rearrangement joins TRBV11-2 to TRBJ2-5; 7 bases map to TRBD1. The receptor's source is a male patient aged 10-17 years who had a stem cell transplant for acute lymphoblastic leukemia, so the T cells may come from the graft donor. CDR3 amino acids: CASSSRQGGVETQYF. Written as DNA, the CDR3 is TGTGCCAGCAGCTCCCGACAAGGGGGCGTAGAGACCCAGTACTTC.